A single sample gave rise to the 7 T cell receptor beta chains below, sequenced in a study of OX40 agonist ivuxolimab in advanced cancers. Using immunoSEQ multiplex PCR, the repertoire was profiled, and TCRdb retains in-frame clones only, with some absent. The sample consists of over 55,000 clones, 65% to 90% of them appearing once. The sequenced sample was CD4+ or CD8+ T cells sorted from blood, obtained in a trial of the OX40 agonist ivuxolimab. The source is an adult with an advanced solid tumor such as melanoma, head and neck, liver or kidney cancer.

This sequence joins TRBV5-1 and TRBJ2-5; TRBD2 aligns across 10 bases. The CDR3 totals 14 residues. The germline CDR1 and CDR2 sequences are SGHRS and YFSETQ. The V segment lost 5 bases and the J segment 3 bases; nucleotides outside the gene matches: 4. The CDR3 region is CASRLGTSEETQYF. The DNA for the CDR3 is TGCGCCAGCAGGCTGGGGACTAGCGAAGAGACCCAGTACTTC.

The CDR3: CASSEQRTSGSYNEQFF. The CDR3 nucleotides are TGTGCCAGCAGTGAACAGCGGACTAGCGGGAGTTACAATGAGCAGTTCTTC. V usage is TRBV6-1 and J usage is TRBJ2-1; TRBD2 matches at 13 bases. The CDR3 is 17 residues long. CDR1 is MNHNS and CDR2 is SASEGT in the germline V gene. Germline trimming cut 2 bases from V and 4 bases from J; bases unmatched to any gene: 5.

CDR3 sequence: CASSLEPGAEQFF. The CDR3 DNA sequence: TGTGCCAGCAGCTTAGAGCCAGGGGCCGAGCAGTTCTTC. The V gene is TRBV11-2, the J gene TRBJ2-1; a possible D gene is TRBD1 (6 bases). V dropped 0 bases and J dropped 10 bases, with 10 bases sitting between them. The germline gives CDR1 SGHAT, CDR2 FQNNGV. This CDR3 contains 13 residues.

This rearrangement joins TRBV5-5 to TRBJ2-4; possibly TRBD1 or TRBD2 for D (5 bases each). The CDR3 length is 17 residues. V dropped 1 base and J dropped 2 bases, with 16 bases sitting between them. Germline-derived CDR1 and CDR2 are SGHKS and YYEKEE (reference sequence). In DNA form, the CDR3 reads TGTGCCAGCAGCTTGCTCGCCCTAGCAGGGACCAAAAACATTCAGTACTTC. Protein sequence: CASSLLALAGTKNIQYF.

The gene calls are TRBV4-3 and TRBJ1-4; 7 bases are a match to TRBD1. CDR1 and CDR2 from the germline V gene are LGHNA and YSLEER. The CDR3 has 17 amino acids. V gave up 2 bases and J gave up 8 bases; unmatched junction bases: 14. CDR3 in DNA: TGCGCCAGCAGCCAAAATCCAGGACAGGCGGACGGAGAAAAACTGTTTTTT. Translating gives CASSQNPGQADGEKLFF.

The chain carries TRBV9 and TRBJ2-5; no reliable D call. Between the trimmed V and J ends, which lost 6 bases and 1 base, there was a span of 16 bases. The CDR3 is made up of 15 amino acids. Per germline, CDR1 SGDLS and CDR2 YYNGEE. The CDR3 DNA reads TGTGCCAGCACACCCCATGTGGCGAGCCAAGAGACCCAGTACTTC. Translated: CASTPHVASQETQYF.

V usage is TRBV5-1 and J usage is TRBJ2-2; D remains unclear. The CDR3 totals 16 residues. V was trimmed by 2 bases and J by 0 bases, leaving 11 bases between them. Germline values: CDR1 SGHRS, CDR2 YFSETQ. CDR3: CASSLQAWANTGELFF. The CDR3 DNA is TGCGCCAGCAGCTTACAAGCTTGGGCGAACACCGGGGAGCTGTTTTTT.